This T cell receptor beta chain was found in a study of cytomegalovirus exposure and HLA in healthy donors. Study-level points and caveats: Earlier findings revealed that most TCR beta V segments proved productive either about 87% or about 30% of the time. Analyses of presence and absence presupposed an approximately uniform sequencing depth across donors.

Germline V lookup: CDR1 SGHNT, CDR2 YYREEE (reference sequence). Trimming removed 0 bases from V and 8 bases from J, with 8 bases in between. This CDR3 is 12 amino acids long. With regard to this clone: Its antigen is currently unknown.

The PCR made use of 60 Vbeta and 13 Jbeta primers. Produced via immunoSEQ multiplex PCR; TCRdb's table is partial and in-frame only. The repertoire holds about 100,000 clones, with approximately 76% as singletons. The TCR comes from a woman aged 55-70 years in good health and CMV-seropositive. Input material: PBMCs. This chain uses TRBV5-4 with TRBJ1-2; no clear D. The chain's CDR3 is CASSLDRRGYTF. The CDR3 DNA reads TGTGCCAGCAGCTTGGATCGCAGGGGCTACACCTTC. Looking up the rest from reference TRBV5-4 and TRBJ1-2 gives the full variable domain: ETGVTQSPTHLIKTRGQQVTLRCSSQSGHNTVSWYQQALGQGPQFIFQYYREEENGRGNFPPRFSGLQFPNYSSELNVNALELDDSALYLCASSLDRRGYTFGSGTRLTVV.